The clone carrying this TCR beta chain was observed once. Its target is not known. These data belong to a study of blood T cells in healthy people across ages. Peripheral blood, about 9.8 milliliters per donor, was collected. Study-level findings and limits: Estimates of total diversity, which came from one million sequenced T cells, were considered to be underestimates. Per million T cells, TCR beta diversity dropped roughly linearly as age increased. Changes seen in expanded clonotypes were possibly confounded by donor CMV status left unknown.

The CDR3 consists of 14 residues. Germline CDR1 reads DFQATT; CDR2 reads SNEGSKA (reference sequence). V was pared by 2 bases and J by 7 bases, with 18 bases between. Combining a sample-barcoded 5' primer with a J-beta primer mix, a second PCR ran for about 6 to 11 cycles. TCRdb re-called the 5' RACE reads with MiXCR, one entry per CDR3 protein. The sample holds 700,000 to 800,000 distinct CDR3 sequences; roughly two fifths are singletons and the top ten take 20% to 25%. The source of this sequence is a woman aged 55-75 years in good health. This chain links TRBV20-1 with TRBJ2-7; D call uncertain. Input material: blood. CDR3 nucleotides: TGCAGTGCTAGACGTTATGCGCCCTACAATGAGCAGTACTTC. It is translated as CSARRYAPYNEQYF.